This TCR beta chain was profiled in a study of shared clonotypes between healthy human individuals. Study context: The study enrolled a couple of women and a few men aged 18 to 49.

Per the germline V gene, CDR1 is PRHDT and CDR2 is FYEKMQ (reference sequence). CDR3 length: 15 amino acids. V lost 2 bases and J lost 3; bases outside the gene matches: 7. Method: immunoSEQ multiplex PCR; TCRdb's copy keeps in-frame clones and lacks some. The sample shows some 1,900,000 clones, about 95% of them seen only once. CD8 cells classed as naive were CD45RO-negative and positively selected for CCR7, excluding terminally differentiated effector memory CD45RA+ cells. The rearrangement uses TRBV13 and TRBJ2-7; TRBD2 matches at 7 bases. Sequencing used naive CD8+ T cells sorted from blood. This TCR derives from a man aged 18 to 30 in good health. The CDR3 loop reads CASSLHGLGDYEQYF. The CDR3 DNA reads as TGTGCCAGCAGCTTACACGGACTAGGCGACTACGAGCAGTACTTC.